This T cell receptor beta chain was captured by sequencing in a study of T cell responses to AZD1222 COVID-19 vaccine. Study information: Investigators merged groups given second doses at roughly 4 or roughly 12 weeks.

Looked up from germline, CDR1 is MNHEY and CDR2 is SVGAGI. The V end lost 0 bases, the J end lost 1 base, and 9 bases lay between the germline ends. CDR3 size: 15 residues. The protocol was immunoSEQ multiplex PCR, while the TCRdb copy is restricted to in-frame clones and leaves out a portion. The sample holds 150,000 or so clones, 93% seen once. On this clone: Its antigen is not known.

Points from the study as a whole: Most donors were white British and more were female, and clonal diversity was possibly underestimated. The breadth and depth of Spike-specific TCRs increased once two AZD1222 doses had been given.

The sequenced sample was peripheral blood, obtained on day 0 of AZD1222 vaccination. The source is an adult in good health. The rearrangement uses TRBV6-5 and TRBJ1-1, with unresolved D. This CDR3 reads CASSYSIGRNTEAFF. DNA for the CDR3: TGTGCCAGCAGTTACTCGATAGGGAGGAACACTGAAGCTTTCTTT.